The present entry profiles one TCR beta chain with its context. This clonotype appeared a few times. It has no known antigen specificity. No quality values exist for individual bases; no much larger clone is one base distant. The data originate from a study of early T cells in non-severe SARS-CoV-2 infection (dated by TCRdb to the early 2020s). Turning to the overall study: Bulk RNA from unsorted whole blood was used for TCR sequencing, so alpha and beta chains could not be paired. Findings and caveats that apply to the study as a whole: VDJdb matching was skewed toward anti-spike CD8 responses and likely underestimated virus-specific expansions by missing private and CD4 specificities.

The study was a case-control design nested within a healthcare worker cohort in London, UK, with weekly nasopharyngeal swab PCR tests and blood sampling. Healthcare workers were recruited between 23 and 31 March 2020, during the week of the UK lockdown, and were followed weekly for up to roughly 16 weeks. The germline V gene supplies CDR1 SGHVS and CDR2 FQNEAQ. The CDR3 contains 14 residues, cysteine and phenylalanine counted. The read is trimmed to its CDR3 DNA, 42 bases read in frame from base 1. Cut back by 3 bases and 0 bases, the V and J ends lie 5 bases apart. Library construction relied on 5' RACE. These reads were obtained on a NextSeq 500. To correct for sequencing error and PCR bias, the TCR library protocol tagged individual cDNA molecules with unique molecular identifiers. TCR alpha and beta chains were both sequenced, and the abundances of alpha and beta sequences in each sample were closely correlated with each other. The source study handled its data this way. Decombinator V4 was used to perform V gene, J gene and CDR3 annotation of TCR sequences. TCRs were defined as expanded if a significant change between any two time points was detected under a Poisson model with p below 0.0001. TCR abundances were normalised to the total number of TCRs sequenced per sample and expressed as counts per million. TRAV1-2 paired with TRAJ12, TRAJ20 or TRAJ33 defined MAIT TCRs, while TRAV10 paired with TRAJ18 defined iNKT TCRs. VDJdb, accessed 1 November 2021, was searched for CMV, EBV and SARS-CoV-2 annotated TCRs, with TCRs annotated for multiple antigens excluded. TCRdb reworked the public reads: Q25 trimming with fastp, MiXCR clone assembly, productive beta chains retained. Rows merge per CDR3 protein into single entries with the most common DNA and genes. In this record, the V and J calls reflect TCRdb's handling and not the investigators' own analysis. The sample data list approximately 45,000 distinct CDR3 sequences, and 6% to 6.5% of these were observed just once. Of the sample, 9.5% to 15% falls within the top ten clones.

This chain joins TRBV7-8 to TRBJ2-2; too little of a D gene remains to name it. The TCR was taken from an adult who was a healthcare worker with PCR-confirmed SARS-CoV-2 infection or an uninfected control (not recorded which). The specimen sequenced was whole blood. In nucleotides, the sequence is TGTGCCAGCAGCTTGTTAGCGAACACCGGGGAGCTGTTTTTT. It codes for CASSLLANTGELFF.